Below are 25 T cell receptor beta chains sequenced from a single sample in a study of blood T cell repertoires in COVID-19. The table came from immunoSEQ multiplex PCR; TCRdb's copy has only in-frame clones and leaves some out. Among approximately 210,000 clones listed, roughly 94% were seen once. Sequencing used peripheral blood. The receptors shown here come from a man aged 25-45 years with COVID-19, enrolled during active disease.

About this clone itself: The same CDR3 also results from other DNA sequences found in this sample. This chain links TRBV4-1 with TRBJ1-2, with 7 nucleotides matching TRBD1. The V segment lost 1 base and the J segment 2 bases; nucleotides outside the gene matches: 1. Germline CDR1 and CDR2: MGHRA and YSYEKL. The CDR3 length is 14 residues. In nucleotides, the CDR3 is TGCGCCAGCAGCCAAGGGACAGGAAACTATGGCTACACCTTC. It codes for CASSQGTGNYGYTF.

The chain links TRBV6-5 to TRBJ1-4; TRBD1 agrees at 7 bases. Germline CDR1 is MNHEY and CDR2 is SVGAGI. This CDR3 contains 14 residues. Trimming removed 7 bases from V and 7 bases from J; junction bases left unmatched: 9. CDR3: CASIRQGRSEKLFF. In DNA form, the CDR3 reads TGTGCCAGCATTCGACAGGGAAGGAGTGAAAAACTGTTTTTT.

This clone is a singleton in its sample. This chain connects TRBV24-1 to TRBJ2-3; 10 bases fit TRBD1. CDR1 and CDR2 (germline): KGHDR, SFDVKD. Losses at the gene ends were 3 bases for V and 3 bases for J; bases not matched to a gene: 2. The CDR3 has 15 amino acids. The CDR3 protein is CATSDRTGGTDTQYF. In DNA, the CDR3 is TGTGCCACCAGTGATAGGACAGGGGGAACAGATACGCAGTATTTT.

This chain joins TRBV10-3 and TRBJ2-3; 11 bases agree with TRBD2. The CDR3 length is 20 residues. Looked up from germline, CDR1 is ENHRY and CDR2 is SYGVKD. Trimming removed 3 bases from V and 6 bases from J; junction bases left unmatched: 20. In DNA, the CDR3 is TGTGCCATCAGTGATCGGCTAGCGGGAGGAAAGGGGGGATTAAGGGATACGCAGTATTTT. Its protein product is CAISDRLAGGKGGLRDTQYF.

The chain has TRBV6-1 and TRBJ1-6; D is ambiguous. CDR1 and CDR2 from the germline V gene are MNHNS and SASEGT. V was cut by 3 bases and J by 17 bases, with 11 bases left in between. The CDR3 totals 11 residues. The CDR3 DNA sequence: TGTGCCAGCAGTGATCCGGGTTGGGTCCACTTT. Translating it yields CASSDPGWVHF.

This clone has a single count. The V gene is TRBV19, the J gene TRBJ2-2; D might be TRBD1 (6 bases). The CDR3 is made up of 16 amino acids. V dropped 0 bases and J dropped 2 bases, with 10 bases sitting between them. Per the germline V gene, CDR1 is LNHDA and CDR2 is SQIVND (reference sequence). The CDR3 region has the DNA TGTGCCAGTAGTATAGAAGCCAGGGGAAACACCGGGGAGCTGTTTTTT. Encoded protein: CASSIEARGNTGELFF. Using reference TRBV19 and TRBJ2-2 for the parts outside the CDR3, the full variable domain is DGGITQSPKYLFRKEGQNVTLSCEQNLNHDAMYWYRQDPGQGLRLIYYSQIVNDFQKGDIAEGYSVSREKKESFPLTVTSAQKNPTAFYLCASSIEARGNTGELFFGEGSRLTVL.

The chain is built from TRBV7-3 and TRBJ2-7, with D possibly TRBD2 on 5 matching bases. Looked up from germline, CDR1 is SGHTA and CDR2 is FQGTGA. The CDR3 loop spans 15 amino acids. V was clipped by 5 bases and J by 0 bases, with 14 bases between them. CDR3 DNA: TGTGCCAGCAGCCCCTTTCCCGGGGACTCCTACGAGCAGTACTTC. It translates to CASSPFPGDSYEQYF.

This sequence joins TRBV5-1 and TRBJ1-4; 7 nucleotides line up with TRBD1. Germline V gene data show CDR1 as SGHRS and CDR2 as YFSETQ. The CDR3 covers 14 residues. The V gene end was trimmed by 4 bases and the J gene end by 6 bases; junction bases not matched to a gene: 6. The CDR3 loop is CASSIGGADEKLFF. As DNA, the CDR3 is TGCGCCAGCAGCATAGGGGGCGCTGATGAAAAACTGTTTTTT.

The chain uses TRBV27 and TRBJ2-7; TRBD2 is a possible D gene (5 bases). V was clipped by 6 bases and J by 6 bases, with 18 bases between them. Germline V gene data show CDR1 as MNHEY and CDR2 as SMNVEV (reference sequence). CDR3 length equals 14 residues. The CDR3: CASRFLTSRGEQYF. The DNA of the CDR3 is TGTGCCAGCAGGTTTTTAACTAGTCGTGGCGAGCAGTACTTC.

The genes are TRBV19 and TRBJ2-1; a possible D gene is TRBD2 (5 bases). The CDR3 runs to 14 residues. V lost 5 bases and J lost 5, with 13 bases in between. Germline values: CDR1 LNHDA, CDR2 SQIVND (reference sequence). CDR3 nucleotide sequence: TGTGCCAGTAGTCCCCCTACTAGAAACAATGAGCAGTTCTTC. It translates to CASSPPTRNNEQFF.

The chain uses TRBV28 and TRBJ1-3, with D unclear. Germline-derived CDR1 and CDR2 are MDHEN and SYDVKM. This CDR3 is built from 14 residues. V dropped 2 bases and J dropped 0 bases, with 5 bases sitting between them. Written as DNA, the CDR3 is TGTGCCAGCAGTTTAAGTAGCTCTGGAAACACCATATATTTT. Encoded protein: CASSLSSSGNTIYF.

The chain combines TRBV2 with TRBJ2-5; 10 bases match TRBD2. The V gene's germline CDR1 is SNHLY and CDR2 FYNNEI. The CDR3 runs 14 residues. J was trimmed by 4 bases and V by 6 bases; bases with no gene match: 5. CDR3 residues: CASRRSGGGETQYF. The CDR3 DNA reads as TGTGCCAGCAGAAGGAGCGGGGGGGGAGAGACCCAGTACTTC. Filled out from reference TRBV2 and TRBJ2-5, the complete variable domain reads EPEVTQTPSHQVTQMGQEVILRCVPISNHLYFYWYRQILGQKVEFLVSFYNNEISEKSEIFDDQFSVERPDGSNFTLKIRSTKLEDSAMYFCASRRSGGGETQYFGPGTRLLVL.

The chain links TRBV5-4 to TRBJ1-1, with D unclear. V was cut by 0 bases and J by 0 bases, with 12 bases left in between. The CDR3 is 16 amino acids. Germline V gives CDR1 SGHNT, CDR2 YYREEE (reference sequence). The CDR3 is CASSLAPREVNTEAFF. The CDR3 coding sequence is TGTGCCAGCAGCTTGGCCCCCCGTGAGGTGAACACTGAAGCTTTCTTT. The full variable domain, its missing parts supplied by reference TRBV5-4 and TRBJ1-1, is ETGVTQSPTHLIKTRGQQVTLRCSSQSGHNTVSWYQQALGQGPQFIFQYYREEENGRGNFPPRFSGLQFPNYSSELNVNALELDDSALYLCASSLAPREVNTEAFFGQGTRLTVV.

V gene TRBV18 combines with J gene TRBJ2-7, with D possibly being TRBD1 (5 bases). With 1 base removed from V and 1 base from J, the gap between germline ends came to 11 bases. The CDR3 covers 15 residues. Germline CDR1 and CDR2: KGHSH and LQKENI. The CDR3, as DNA: TGTGCCAGCTCACCACAGGACAACCCTTCCTACGAGCAGTACTTC. It is translated as CASSPQDNPSYEQYF. Complete variable domain (other parts from reference TRBV18 and TRBJ2-7): NAGVMQNPRHLVRRRGQEARLRCSPMKGHSHVYWYRQLPEEGLKFMVYLQKENIIDESGMPKERFSAEFPKEGPSILRIQQVVRGDSAAYFCASSPQDNPSYEQYFGPGTRLTVT.

This chain joins TRBV18 and TRBJ2-1, with D possibly being TRBD2 (5 bases). This CDR3 comprises 14 residues. Between the trimmed V and J ends, which lost 2 bases and 0 bases, there was a span of 5 bases. Germline loops: CDR1 KGHSH, CDR2 LQKENI. In nucleotides, the CDR3 is TGTGCCAGCTCACCAGGGAGCTCCTACAATGAGCAGTTCTTC. The encoded protein is CASSPGSSYNEQFF.

V and J are TRBV7-3 and TRBJ2-1; the match to TRBD2 covers 12 bases. The CDR3 covers 17 residues. V trimming: 5 bases; J trimming: 5 bases; junction bases outside the gene matches: 10. CDR1 SGHTA and CDR2 FQGTGA come from the germline V gene. The CDR3 nucleotides are TGTGCCAGCAGCCTTTTCCTAGCGGGGGGGCTCCACAATGAGCAGTTCTTC. This codes for CASSLFLAGGLHNEQFF. The variable domain in full, with the rest retrieved from reference TRBV7-3 and TRBJ2-1, is GAGVSQTPSNKVTEKGKYVELRCDPISGHTALYWYRQSLGQGPEFLIYFQGTGAADDSGLPNDRFFAVRPEGSVSTLKIQRTERGDSAVYLCASSLFLAGGLHNEQFFGPGTRLTVL.

This clone was seen once. The chain uses TRBV4-1 and TRBJ1-6; D call uncertain. CDR1 MGHRA and CDR2 YSYEKL come from the germline V gene. V lost 3 bases and J 10 bases, leaving 13 bases between the germline ends. This CDR3 is built from 14 residues. CDR3 sequence reads: CASSQETVISPLHF. The CDR3 DNA reads TGCGCCAGCAGCCAGGAAACAGTTATATCACCCCTCCACTTT.

Details on this clone: Sequence at one end of the junction differs from germline and may be a read error. The V gene is TRBV6-1, the J gene TRBJ1-2; no definite D call. Germline CDR1 reads MNHNS; CDR2 reads SASEGT. This CDR3 spans 11 amino acids. The CDR3 coding sequence is TGTGCCAGCAGTGAAGCGCCACAGCCTGCCTTC. It yields the protein CASSEAPQPAF.

The rearrangement links TRBV9 to TRBJ1-1; the match to TRBD1 covers 7 bases. J lost 8 bases, V lost 2 bases, and 12 bases had no gene match. This CDR3 is built from 15 residues. Germline CDR1 is SGDLS and CDR2 is YYNGEE. The CDR3 reads CASSVEGQLVEEAFF. CDR3 in DNA: TGTGCCAGCAGCGTCGAGGGACAGCTAGTGGAAGAAGCTTTCTTT. Combining the CDR3 with reference TRBV9 and TRBJ1-1 gives the whole variable domain DSGVTQTPKHLITATGQRVTLRCSPRSGDLSVYWYQQSLDQGLQFLIQYYNGEERAKGNILERFSAQQFPDLHSELNLSSLELGDSALYFCASSVEGQLVEEAFFGQGTRLTVV.

V and J are TRBV6-5 and TRBJ1-1, with D uncertain. The CDR3 runs to 13 residues. Germline CDR1 is MNHEY and CDR2 is SVGAGI. V dropped 8 bases and J dropped 1 base, with 11 bases sitting between them. This CDR3 is CASVGPWNTEAFF. CDR3 DNA: TGTGCCAGCGTTGGGCCGTGGAACACTGAAGCTTTCTTT.

The chain combines TRBV6-5 with TRBJ2-2; tentative D call: TRBD1 (6 bases). The CDR3 has 12 amino acids. Germline CDR1 and CDR2: MNHEY and SVGAGI. Here the CDR3 reads CAGKTRGGELFF. The CDR3 DNA sequence: TGTGCTGGCAAAACGAGGGGGGGGGAGCTGTTTTTT.

The rearrangement joins TRBV30 to TRBJ1-4; TRBD1 matches 10 bases. In germline, CDR1 is GTSNPN, CDR2 SVGIG (reference sequence). V was clipped by 3 bases and J by 8 bases; unmatched bases: 9. There are 15 residues in the CDR3. CDR3 residues: CAWRTLRDRGEKLFF. The CDR3 bases are TGTGCCTGGAGGACCCTCCGGGACAGGGGCGAAAAACTGTTTTTT.

V is TRBV3-1 (or the pseudogene TRBV3-2) and J is TRBJ2-5; 10 nucleotides line up with TRBD2. The V gene end was trimmed by 4 bases and the J gene end by 5 bases; junction bases not matched to a gene: 7. CDR3 size: 15 residues. CDR1 LGHDT and CDR2 YNNKEL come from the germline V gene (reference sequence). CDR3 loop: CASSLGSGGLETQYF. For the CDR3, the DNA is TGTGCCAGCAGCCTGGGTAGCGGGGGGTTGGAGACCCAGTACTTC.

The V call is TRBV18, the J call TRBJ1-1; D is uncertain. Germline V gene sequence: CDR1 KGHSH, CDR2 LQKENI. Trimming took off 6 bases at V and 0 bases at J, with 17 bases between the two ends. This CDR3 contains 16 residues. The DNA of the CDR3 is TGTGCCAGCTCTCCCGTCGCTCAGAAGATGAACACTGAAGCTTTCTTT. It specifies CASSPVAQKMNTEAFF.

DNA of the CDR3: TGTGCCAGCAGTAGACAGGGGCGATCTTCCTACGAGCAGTACTTC. It codes for CASSRQGRSSYEQYF. This sequence joins TRBV6-5 and TRBJ2-7; TRBD1 aligns across 8 bases. Per germline, CDR1 MNHEY and CDR2 SVGAGI. The ends lost 5 bases at V and 1 base at J; junction bases unmatched: 7. The CDR3 is 15 residues long.